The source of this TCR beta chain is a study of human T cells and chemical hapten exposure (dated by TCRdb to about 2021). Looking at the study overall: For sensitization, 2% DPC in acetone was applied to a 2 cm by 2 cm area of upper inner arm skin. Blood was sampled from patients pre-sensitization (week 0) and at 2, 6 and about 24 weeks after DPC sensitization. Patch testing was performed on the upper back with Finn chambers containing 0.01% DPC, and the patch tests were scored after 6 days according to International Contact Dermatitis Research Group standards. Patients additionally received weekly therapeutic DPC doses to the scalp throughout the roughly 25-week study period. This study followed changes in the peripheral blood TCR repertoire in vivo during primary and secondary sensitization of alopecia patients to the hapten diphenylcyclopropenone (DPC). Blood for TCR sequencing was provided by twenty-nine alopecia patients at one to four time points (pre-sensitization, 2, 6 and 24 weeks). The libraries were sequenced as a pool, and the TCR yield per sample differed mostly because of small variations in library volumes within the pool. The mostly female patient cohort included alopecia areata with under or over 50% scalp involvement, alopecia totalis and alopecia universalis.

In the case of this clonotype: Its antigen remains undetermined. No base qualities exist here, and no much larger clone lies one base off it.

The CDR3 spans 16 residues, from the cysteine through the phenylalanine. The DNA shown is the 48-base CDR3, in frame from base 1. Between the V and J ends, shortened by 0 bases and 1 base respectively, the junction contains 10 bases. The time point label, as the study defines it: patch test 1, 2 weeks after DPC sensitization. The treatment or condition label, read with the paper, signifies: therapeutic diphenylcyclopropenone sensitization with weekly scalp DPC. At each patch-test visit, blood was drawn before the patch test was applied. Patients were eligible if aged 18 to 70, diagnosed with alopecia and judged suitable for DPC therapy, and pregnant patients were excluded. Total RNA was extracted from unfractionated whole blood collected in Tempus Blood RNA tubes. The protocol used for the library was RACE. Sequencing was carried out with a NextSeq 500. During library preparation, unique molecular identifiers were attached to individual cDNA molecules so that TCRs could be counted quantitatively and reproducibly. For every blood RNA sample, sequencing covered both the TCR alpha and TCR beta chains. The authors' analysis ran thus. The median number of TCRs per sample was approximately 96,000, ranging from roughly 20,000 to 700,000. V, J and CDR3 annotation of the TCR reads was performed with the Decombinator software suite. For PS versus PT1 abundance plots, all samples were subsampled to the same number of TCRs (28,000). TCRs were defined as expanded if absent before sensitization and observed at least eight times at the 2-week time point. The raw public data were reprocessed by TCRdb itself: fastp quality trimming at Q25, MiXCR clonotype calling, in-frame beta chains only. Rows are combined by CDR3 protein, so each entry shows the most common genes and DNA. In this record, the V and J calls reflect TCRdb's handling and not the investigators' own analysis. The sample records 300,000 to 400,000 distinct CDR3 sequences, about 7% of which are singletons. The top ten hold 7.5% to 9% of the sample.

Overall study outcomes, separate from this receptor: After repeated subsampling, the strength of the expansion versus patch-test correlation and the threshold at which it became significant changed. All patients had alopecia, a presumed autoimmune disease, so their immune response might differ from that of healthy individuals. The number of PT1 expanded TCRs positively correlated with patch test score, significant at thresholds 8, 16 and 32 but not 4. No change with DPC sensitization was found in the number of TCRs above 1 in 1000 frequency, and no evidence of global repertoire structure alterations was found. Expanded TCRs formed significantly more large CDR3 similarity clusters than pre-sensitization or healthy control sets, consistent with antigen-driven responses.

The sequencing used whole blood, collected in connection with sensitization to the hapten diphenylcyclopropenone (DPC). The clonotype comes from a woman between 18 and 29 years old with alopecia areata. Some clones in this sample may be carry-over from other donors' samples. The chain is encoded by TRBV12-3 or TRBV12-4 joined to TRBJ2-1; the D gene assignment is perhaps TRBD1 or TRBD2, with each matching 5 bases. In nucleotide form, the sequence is TGTGCCAGCAGTTTAGCGGGGGATGAGTCCTACAATGAGCAGTTCTTC. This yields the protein CASSLAGDESYNEQFF.